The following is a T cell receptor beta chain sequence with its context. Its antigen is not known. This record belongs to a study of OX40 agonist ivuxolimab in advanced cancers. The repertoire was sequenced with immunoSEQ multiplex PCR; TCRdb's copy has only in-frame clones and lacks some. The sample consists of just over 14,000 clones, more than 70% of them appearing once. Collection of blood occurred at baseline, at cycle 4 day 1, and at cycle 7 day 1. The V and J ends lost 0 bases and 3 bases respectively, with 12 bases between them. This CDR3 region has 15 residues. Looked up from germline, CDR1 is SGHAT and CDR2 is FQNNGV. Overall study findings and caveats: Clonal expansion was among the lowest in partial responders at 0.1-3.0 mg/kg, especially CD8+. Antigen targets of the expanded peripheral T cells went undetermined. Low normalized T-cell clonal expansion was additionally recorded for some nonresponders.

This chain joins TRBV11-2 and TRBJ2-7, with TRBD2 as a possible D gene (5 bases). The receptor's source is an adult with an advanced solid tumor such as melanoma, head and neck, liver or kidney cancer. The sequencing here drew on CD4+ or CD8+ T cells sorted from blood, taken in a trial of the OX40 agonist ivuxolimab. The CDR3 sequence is CASSLETGLSYEQYF. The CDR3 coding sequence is TGTGCCAGCAGCTTAGAGACCGGACTGAGCTACGAGCAGTACTTC.